This TCR beta chain is drawn from a study of regulatory T cells in long-lasting Graves disease. Overall study findings and caveats: Not thyroid tissue but only peripheral blood was studied. Persistent cases favored TRBV28, TRBJ1-2 and TRBJ2-5.

Arm-PCR of CDR3 regions and iRepertoire HTBI primers were the basis on which TCR beta libraries were built. TCRdb called the multiplex PCR reads again in MiXCR, with one record for every CDR3 protein. The sample lists 350,000 to 450,000 distinct CDR3 sequences, about 21% occurring once. Details on this clonotype: The antigen is not known. A far larger clone is only one base removed, so a read error is likely.

CDR3 length equals 14 residues. Per the germline V gene, CDR1 is MDHEN and CDR2 is SYDVKM. Time point indicated: persistent/refractory GD, antithyroid drugs over 5 years with positive TRAb. Making the TCR library involved RNA that had been extracted from PBMCs. Graves' disease diagnosis was established per American Thyroid Association guidelines. Patients of an endocrinology department in Xi'an, China, were included. The rearrangement links TRBV28 to TRBJ2-5; 8 bases align to TRBD2. The source is a female donor with Graves disease. Sample: peripheral blood mononuclear cells (PBMCs), taken when the disease was refractory, from a patient treated with antithyroid drugs. DNA for the CDR3: TGTGCCAGCAGTTTTGCGGGAGGAAAAGAGACCCGGTACTTC. This translates into CASSFAGGKETRYF.